Sequencing of this TCR beta chain was carried out in a study of OX40 agonist ivuxolimab in advanced cancers. Study-level information: Melanoma, hepatocellular carcinoma, head and neck or renal cell cancer occurred in dose-escalation patients. The dose-escalation cohort was roughly 84% male, with a mean age of around 60 years, ranging about 23 to 90.

The germline CDR1 and CDR2 sequences are SGHRS and YFSETQ. The V gene end was trimmed by 0 bases and the J gene end by 3 bases; junction bases not matched to a gene: 4. The CDR3 has 16 residues. Study results and caveats: Among some nonresponders, normalized T-cell clonal expansion was also low.

Libraries were prepared by immunoSEQ multiplex PCR; TCRdb keeps only in-frame clonotypes and omits some of them. Here the sample spans some 120,000 clones, roughly 90% being singletons. Concerning this clone itself: Its antigen is as yet unknown. The identical CDR3 is also encoded by other nucleotide sequences in the sample.

The gene calls are TRBV5-1 and TRBJ2-1; TRBD2 matches at 9 bases. This specimen was CD4+ or CD8+ T cells sorted from blood, taken in a trial of the OX40 agonist ivuxolimab. The sequence was obtained from an adult with an advanced solid tumor such as melanoma, head and neck, liver or kidney cancer. This chain's CDR3 is CASSLETSGDYNEQFF. The CDR3 DNA is TGCGCCAGCAGCTTGGAGACTAGCGGAGACTACAATGAGCAGTTCTTC.